This T cell receptor beta chain was found in a study of blood T cell repertoires in COVID-19. This clone was seen only once. Clones were read by immunoSEQ multiplex PCR, and TCRdb kept only the in-frame ones, dropping some. The table includes about 280,000 clones, 85% detected once. Looked up from germline, CDR1 is SGDLS and CDR2 is YYNGEE. The J segment lost 6 bases and the V segment lost 1 base, leaving 5 bases of the junction unmatched. The CDR3 is 16 residues long. Sequenced sample: peripheral blood. The receptor comes from a human donor in a cohort sampled during active COVID-19. The chain carries TRBV9 and TRBJ2-2, with TRBD2 identical over 11 bases. The CDR3 region is CASSVLSSGRAGELFF. The CDR3 region has the DNA TGTGCCAGCAGCGTACTGAGTAGCGGGAGGGCCGGGGAGCTGTTTTTT.